This TCR beta chain was captured in a study of cytomegalovirus exposure and HLA in healthy donors. The PCR contained 60 Vbeta and 13 Jbeta primers. Sequenced by immunoSEQ multiplex PCR; TCRdb stores in-frame clones only, minus some. Of roughly 220,000 clones in the sample, roughly three quarters were seen once. Germline loops: CDR1 ENHRY, CDR2 SYGVKD. Trimming stripped 8 bases from V and 3 bases from J, with 11 bases between. The CDR3 totals 12 residues. This rearrangement joins TRBV10-3 to TRBJ2-7; a possible D gene is TRBD1 (7 bases). The sequence came from a man aged 50-59 years in good health and CMV-seronegative. The sequenced sample was PBMCs. The CDR3 DNA follows: TGTGCCATCGGTCAGGGGGGCTACGAGCAGTACTTC. Amino acid sequence: CAIGQGGYEQYF.